This TCR beta chain was documented in a study of T cells after yellow fever vaccination. This clonotype was detected a few times. A single record per CDR3 protein comes from TCRdb applying MiXCR to the 5' RACE reads. The sample holds about 340,000 distinct CDR3 sequences, roughly an eighth seen once. In germline, CDR1 is SGHRS, CDR2 YFSETQ. V trimming: 0 bases; J trimming: 3 bases; junction bases outside the gene matches: 5. The CDR3 extends over 15 amino acids. The sequence derives from a young man who received the YFV17D yellow fever vaccine. The sequences come from CD4+ T cells sorted from PBMCs, collected 15 days after the yellow fever booster vaccination. The chain recombines TRBV5-1 with TRBJ2-5, with TRBD1 identical over 7 bases. The CDR3 sequence: CASSLGRTGEETQYF. CDR3 nucleotide sequence: TGCGCCAGCAGCTTGGGACGAACAGGGGAAGAGACCCAGTACTTC.